Below are 4 T cell receptor beta chains sequenced from a single sample in a study of CD8 T cells in Susac syndrome. RNA in amounts of about 0.5 to 1 ug was reverse transcribed with random hexamers. TCRdb reprocessed the immunoSEQ multiplex PCR reads via MiXCR and lists one record per CDR3 protein. Of 95,000 to 150,000 distinct CDR3 sequences listed, just over 90% are singletons. Sequences were obtained from CD8+ T cells from PBMCs. The origin of the receptors is a human donor with multiple sclerosis.

This sequence joins TRBV4-1 and TRBJ1-1; possible D gene TRBD1, 6 bases. Germline CDR1 and CDR2: MGHRA and YSYEKL. Deletions cut 0 bases from V and 5 bases from J, with 13 bases between. The CDR3 covers 15 residues. The CDR3: CASSQDRGAGTEAFF. CDR3 nucleotide sequence: TGCGCCAGCAGCCAAGACAGGGGCGCTGGGACTGAAGCTTTCTTT.

V gene TRBV11-3 combines with J gene TRBJ2-1, with 10 bases that match TRBD2. After removal of 6 bases from V and 7 bases from J, the junction contained 15 bases not matched to a gene. Per germline, CDR1 SGHNT and CDR2 YENEEA. There are 17 residues in the CDR3. CDR3 nucleotide sequence: TGTGCCAGCAGGAGTCGGGCTAGCGGGAGTAGCGCGAATGAGCAGTTCTTC. It translates to CASRSRASGSSANEQFF.

The count of this clonotype is one. V usage is TRBV7-9 and J usage is TRBJ1-6; no clear D gene. V lost 5 bases, J lost 10 bases, and 18 bases lay in between. From germline, CDR1 is SEHNR and CDR2 FQNEAQ (reference sequence). This CDR3 has 15 amino acids. CDR3 bases: TGTGCCAGCAGCATGACCGTAGTAACGATGTCACCCCTCCACTTT. It translates to CASSMTVVTMSPLHF.

This chain links TRBV6-5 with TRBJ2-7; tentative D call: TRBD1 (6 bases). The germline V gene encodes CDR1 MNHEY and CDR2 SVGAGI. Trimming removed 5 bases at V and 7 bases at J, with 15 bases between. The CDR3 runs to 13 residues. The CDR3 DNA follows: TGTGCCAGCAGTACGCCGGGACAATGGGAGCAGTACTTC. Amino acid sequence: CASSTPGQWEQYF.